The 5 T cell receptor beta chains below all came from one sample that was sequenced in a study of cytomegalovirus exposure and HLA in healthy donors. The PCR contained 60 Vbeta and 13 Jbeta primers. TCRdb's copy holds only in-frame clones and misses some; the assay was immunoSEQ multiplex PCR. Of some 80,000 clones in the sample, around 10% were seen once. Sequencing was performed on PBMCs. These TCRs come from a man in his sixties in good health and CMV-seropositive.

The DNA for the CDR3 is TGCGCCAGCAGCTTGACTAGCGGGGGGGCAACAGATACGCAGTATTTT. Its translation is CASSLTSGGATDTQYF. The chain links TRBV5-1 to TRBJ2-3; TRBD2 matches at 13 bases. There are 16 residues in the CDR3. V trimming: 1 base; J trimming: 3 bases; junction bases outside the gene matches: 2. Germline V gene lookup returns CDR1 SGHRS and CDR2 YFSETQ.

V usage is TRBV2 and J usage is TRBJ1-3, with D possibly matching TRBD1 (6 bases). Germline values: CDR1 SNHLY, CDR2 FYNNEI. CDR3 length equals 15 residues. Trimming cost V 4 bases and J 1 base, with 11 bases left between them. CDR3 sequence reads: CASSGAGESGNTIYF. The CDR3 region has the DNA TGTGCCAGCAGTGGGGCAGGGGAATCTGGAAACACCATATATTTT.

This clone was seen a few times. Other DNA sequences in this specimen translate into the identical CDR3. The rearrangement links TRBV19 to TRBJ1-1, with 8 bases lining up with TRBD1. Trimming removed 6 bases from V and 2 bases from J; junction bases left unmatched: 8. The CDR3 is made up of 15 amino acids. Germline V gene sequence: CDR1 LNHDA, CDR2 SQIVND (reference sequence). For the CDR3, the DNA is TGTGCCAGTAGCCTAGGGACAGGAGTTAACACTGAAGCTTTCTTT. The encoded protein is CASSLGTGVNTEAFF.

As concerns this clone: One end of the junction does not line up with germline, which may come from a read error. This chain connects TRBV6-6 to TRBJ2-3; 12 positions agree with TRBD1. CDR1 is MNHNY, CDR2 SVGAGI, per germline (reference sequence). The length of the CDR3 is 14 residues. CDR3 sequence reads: CASSEGTGGDTQYF. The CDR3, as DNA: TGTGCCAGCAGTGAGGGGACAGGGGGCGATACGCAATATTTT.

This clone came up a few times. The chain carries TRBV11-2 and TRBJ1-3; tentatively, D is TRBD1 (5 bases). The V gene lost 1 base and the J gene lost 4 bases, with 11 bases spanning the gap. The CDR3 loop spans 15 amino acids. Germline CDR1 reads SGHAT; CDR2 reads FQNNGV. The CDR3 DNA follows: TGTGCCAGCAGCTTAGGTGTCAGGGAAGGAAACACCATATATTTT. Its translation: CASSLGVREGNTIYF.